The clone carrying this T cell receptor beta chain was seen at least ten times. The entry originates in a study of T cells in Graves' hyperthyroidism and ophthalmopathy. Amplification targeted TCR beta CDR3 regions from RNA transcripts. Initially, a first-round RT-PCR of the TCR CDR3 employed the HTBI primer set. Using its own MiXCR run on the multiplex PCR reads, TCRdb lists one record per CDR3 protein. The profile covers 550,000 to 650,000 distinct CDR3 sequences, with approximately 15% appearing a single time and around 5.4% taken by the ten largest. Germline-derived CDR1 and CDR2 are DFQATT and SNEGSKA (reference sequence). V lost 6 bases to trimming and J lost 3 bases, with 11 bases between them. The length of the CDR3 is 12 residues.

The specimen was blood. The TCR originated in a woman in her twenties or thirties with Graves' hyperthyroidism that later progressed to Graves' ophthalmopathy. The chain has TRBV20-1 and TRBJ1-1, with TRBD1 as a possible D gene (6 bases). DNA of the CDR3: TGCAGTGCCAGGGACATTGACACTGAAGCTTTCTTT. This sequence encodes CSARDIDTEAFF.